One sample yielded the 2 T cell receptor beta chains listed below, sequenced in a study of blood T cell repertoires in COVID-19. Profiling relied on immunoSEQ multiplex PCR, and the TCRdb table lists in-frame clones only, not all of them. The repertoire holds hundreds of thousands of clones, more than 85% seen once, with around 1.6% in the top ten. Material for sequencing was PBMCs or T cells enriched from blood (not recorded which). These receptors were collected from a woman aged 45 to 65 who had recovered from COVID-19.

The CDR3 DNA reads as TGTGCCAGCAAAGGGACTAGCGGGAGTATCTACGAGCAGTACTTC. This gives the protein CASKGTSGSIYEQYF. The rearrangement uses TRBV2 and TRBJ2-7; 14 bases are a match to TRBD2. Germline V gene data show CDR1 as SNHLY and CDR2 as FYNNEI. Losses at the gene ends were 7 bases for V and 3 bases for J; bases not matched to a gene: 5. The CDR3 covers 15 residues.

The CDR3 nucleotides are TGTGCCAGTGGTGAAGCGGGAGACACAGATACGCAGTATTTT. It codes for CASGEAGDTDTQYF. This rearrangement joins TRBV19 to TRBJ2-3; TRBD2 aligns across 8 bases. V dropped 8 bases and J dropped 2; count of bases not matched to a gene: 6. Germline-derived CDR1 and CDR2 are LNHDA and SQIVND (reference sequence). This CDR3 spans 14 amino acids.